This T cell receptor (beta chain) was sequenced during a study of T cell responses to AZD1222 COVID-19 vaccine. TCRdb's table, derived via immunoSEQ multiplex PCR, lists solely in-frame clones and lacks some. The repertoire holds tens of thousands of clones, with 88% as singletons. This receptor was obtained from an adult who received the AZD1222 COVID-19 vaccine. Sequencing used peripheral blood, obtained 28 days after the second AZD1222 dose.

The CDR3, as DNA: TGTGCCAGCATCAAAGACCAGGGGGCGCCTGGCGGCTACACCTTC. Translating it yields CASIKDQGAPGGYTF. This chain joins TRBV2 and TRBJ1-2; 8 nucleotides match TRBD1. CDR1 is SNHLY and CDR2 is FYNNEI in the germline V gene. The CDR3 runs to 15 residues. The J segment lost 8 bases and the V segment lost 7 bases, leaving 15 bases of the junction unmatched.